This T cell receptor (beta chain) stems from a study of tumor and adjacent non-tumor tissue in lung cancer. About this clonotype: Its matching antigen is unknown. One end of the junction fails to match germline, which may point to a read error.

Broader study findings: Patients with more diverse tumor TCRs had worse survival.

Three rounds of nested PCR, following a modified ARM-PCR protocol, produced the TCRbeta library. Using its own MiXCR run on the multiplex PCR reads, TCRdb lists one record per CDR3 protein. The sample holds 90,000 to 100,000 distinct CDR3 sequences, roughly 78% seen once. No cell sorting was done before RNA was extracted from the tissue. Distant lung tissue was collected more than 3 cm away from the tumor edge. Sequences were obtained from distant non-tumor lung tissue. The TCR sequence derives from a man in his 60s with small cell lung cancer.

CDR3: CASSQDVGGGGRSTESFF. CDR3 DNA: TGCGCCAGCAGCCAGGATGTGGGGGGAGGAGGAAGGAGCACTGAATCTTTCTTT. The chain couples TRBV4-1 to TRBJ1-1; possibly TRBD1 for D (5 bases). Germline V gene data show CDR1 as MGHRA and CDR2 as YSYEKL. The CDR3 contains 18 residues.